This T cell receptor (beta chain) was observed in a study of T cell responses to AZD1222 COVID-19 vaccine. The germline gives CDR1 LGHNA, CDR2 YNFKEQ. CDR3 length equals 17 residues. V trimming: 1 base; J trimming: 3 bases; junction bases outside the gene matches: 3. Only in-frame clones appear in the TCRdb table, and some are missing; sequencing was by immunoSEQ multiplex PCR. The sample consists of 50,000 to 70,000 clones, roughly 90% of them appearing once. This clonotype originated in an adult who received the AZD1222 COVID-19 vaccine. The sample was peripheral blood, taken 28 days after the second AZD1222 dose. The V gene is TRBV4-2, the J gene TRBJ2-7, with TRBD2 matching over 16 bases. The CDR3: CASSQVGLAGGRYEQYF. DNA for the CDR3: TGTGCCAGCAGCCAAGTGGGACTAGCGGGGGGGCGCTACGAGCAGTACTTC.